Below, 7 T cell receptor beta chains from the same sample are listed, as sequenced in a study of Ad26.COV2.S vaccination and SARS-CoV-2 variants. As for treatment: some 20 received Ad26.COV2.S at low or high dose, single or two shots; several received placebo; per-sample allocation not given. Sampling took place 63 days after the first vaccine or placebo injection. The table came from immunoSEQ multiplex PCR; TCRdb's copy has only in-frame clones and leaves some out. Here the sample spans around 340,000 clones, about 88% being singletons. The sample in question was peripheral blood, obtained in a trial of Ad26.COV2.S vaccine versus placebo. The receptors come from a person between 18 and 59 years old who received the Ad26.COV2.S COVID-19 vaccine or a placebo.

The chain combines TRBV2 with TRBJ2-7; D is possibly TRBD2 (5 bases). The ends were cut back, 3 bases at V and 4 bases at J, with 7 bases in the middle. The germline CDR1 and CDR2 sequences are SNHLY and FYNNEI. The CDR3 has 12 amino acids. Here the CDR3 reads CASSEGDYEQYF. The CDR3 region has the DNA TGTGCCAGCAGTGAGGGAGATTACGAGCAGTACTTC.

The chain links TRBV4-3 to TRBJ2-7; 9 nucleotides match TRBD1. The germline V gene has CDR1 LGHNA and CDR2 YSLEER. The V and J ends lost 0 bases and 1 base, in that order; junction bases with no gene match: 1. The length of the CDR3 is 15 residues. The CDR3 region has the DNA TGCGCCAGCAGCCAAGAAGGGACAGGGTCCTACGAGCAGTACTTC. It encodes CASSQEGTGSYEQYF.

In this sample, this clone turned up a few times. The J gene is TRBJ2-1, the V gene TRBV7-3; possibly TRBD2 for D (5 bases). The CDR3 sequence is 18 residues long. Germline V gene lookup returns CDR1 SGHTA and CDR2 FQGTGA. Trimming shortened V by 5 bases and J by 8 bases, and 28 bases separated the two germline ends. CDR3 coding DNA: TGTGCCAGCAGCCCTACTTCCCGGCGGGCCCCCGAAAGTTATGAGCAGTTCTTC. Protein: CASSPTSRRAPESYEQFF.

CDR3 in amino acids: CASSLSLPAGLNGYTF. The CDR3 DNA reads as TGTGCCAGCAGCTTGTCGCTCCCCGCAGGGTTAAATGGCTACACCTTC. The chain employs TRBV5-5 and TRBJ1-2, with D perhaps TRBD1 (5 bases). Trimming pared 1 base from V and 6 bases from J, leaving 19 bases between. This CDR3 comprises 16 residues. The V gene's germline CDR1 is SGHKS and CDR2 YYEKEE (reference sequence).

This clone has a handful of counts. The chain links TRBV18 to TRBJ2-5; tentatively, D is TRBD2 (5 bases). From germline, CDR1 is KGHSH and CDR2 LQKENI. The CDR3 is made up of 13 amino acids. Deletions cut 5 bases from V and 4 bases from J, with 11 bases between. CDR3 coding DNA: TGTGCCAGCTCATTACTAGTCGGAGAGACCCAGTACTTC. It translates to CASSLLVGETQYF.

The DNA of the CDR3 is TGTGCCAGCAGTTACTCAATCTTTTCCACCGGGGAGCTGTTTTTT. Amino acids: CASSYSIFSTGELFF. J is TRBJ2-2 and V is TRBV6-2 or TRBV6-3; D ambiguous. V was shortened by 0 bases and J by 4 bases, with 9 bases between the two germline ends. The germline gives CDR1 MNHEY, CDR2 SVGEGT. This CDR3 comprises 15 residues.

V usage is TRBV24-1 and J usage is TRBJ1-2, with unresolved D. Trimming removed 4 bases from V and 6 bases from J, with 8 bases in between. Germline CDR1 is KGHDR and CDR2 is SFDVKD. This CDR3 contains 12 residues. In nucleotides, the CDR3 is TGTGCCACCAGTGACACCGCGAATGGCTACACCTTC. This codes for CATSDTANGYTF.